This passage covers 9 T cell receptor beta chains from one sample sequenced in a study of human T cells and chemical hapten exposure. As for time point: patch test 2, 6 weeks after DPC sensitization. Noted treatment: therapeutic diphenylcyclopropenone sensitization with weekly scalp DPC. TCRdb re-called the RACE reads through MiXCR, storing one row per CDR3 protein. The sample lists some 42,000 distinct CDR3 sequences; approximately 9% were seen once. The sequences come from whole blood, collected in connection with sensitization to the hapten diphenylcyclopropenone (DPC). The receptors were sampled from a woman in her thirties or forties with alopecia areata. Some clones in this sample may be carry-over from other donors' samples.

This clonotype showed up many times. The rearrangement joins TRBV5-1 to TRBJ1-6, with TRBD1 matching over 8 bases. This CDR3 is 14 amino acids long. The ends lost 0 bases at V and 9 bases at J; junction bases unmatched: 2. Germline V gives CDR1 SGHRS, CDR2 YFSETQ. The CDR3 sequence: CASSLGQGFSPLHF. The CDR3 DNA reads TGCGCCAGCAGCTTGGGACAGGGGTTTTCACCCCTCCACTTT.

This clonotype showed up many times. V usage is TRBV28 and J usage is TRBJ2-7; D is uncertain. This CDR3 is built from 12 residues. V lost 2 bases, J lost 3 bases, and 5 bases lay in between. Germline V gene sequence: CDR1 MDHEN, CDR2 SYDVKM. CDR3: CASSLAGYEQYF. In DNA, the CDR3 is TGTGCCAGCAGTTTAGCCGGCTACGAGCAGTACTTC.

The chain employs TRBV10-3 and TRBJ2-7, with 7 bases aligning to TRBD2. This CDR3 is built from 12 residues. Germline V gives CDR1 ENHRY, CDR2 SYGVKD. With V trimmed by 4 bases and J by 3 bases, 0 bases remained unmatched. As DNA, the CDR3 is TGTGCCATCAGTGGCGGGGGCTACGAGCAGTACTTC. Translating it yields CAISGGGYEQYF.

This clonotype came up many times. The chain is built from TRBV20-1 and TRBJ1-5; D gene unclear. Looked up from germline, CDR1 is DFQATT and CDR2 is SNEGSKA (reference sequence). Trimming left V 5 bases short and J 9 bases short, with 20 bases between. CDR3 length: 14 residues. The DNA for the CDR3 is TGCAGTGCTTCTGACGGACGGGAGGAGAGGCCCCAGCATTTT. It is translated as CSASDGREERPQHF.

This clonotype was detected ten times or more. The chain has TRBV7-9 and TRBJ2-7; 7 nucleotides agree with TRBD1. J gave up 5 bases and V 4 bases, and 5 bases lay outside the gene matches. Germline V lookup: CDR1 SEHNR, CDR2 FQNEAQ (reference sequence). The CDR3 is 13 residues long. The CDR3 coding sequence is TGTGCCAGCAGCTACCGGGACAGCCACGAGCAGTACTTC. Amino acid sequence: CASSYRDSHEQYF.

This clonotype was detected many times. This sequence joins TRBV7-9 and TRBJ2-5, with D perhaps TRBD1 (6 bases). Germline V gene data show CDR1 as SEHNR and CDR2 as FQNEAQ (reference sequence). The CDR3 loop spans 15 amino acids. V was cut by 5 bases and J by 0 bases, with 13 bases left in between. The CDR3 DNA is TGTGCCAGCAGCCCGGGGACACCCCACCAAGAGACCCAGTACTTC. It yields the protein CASSPGTPHQETQYF.

This sequence joins TRBV3-1 and TRBJ1-6; 7 nucleotides agree with TRBD1. The CDR3 is 15 amino acids. Germline CDR1 reads LGHDT; CDR2 reads YNNKEL (reference sequence). Trimming at V came to 3 bases and at J to 5 bases, leaving 4 bases not matched to a gene. In DNA form, the CDR3 reads TGTGCCAGCAGCCACCGACAGGGAGATAATTCACCCCTCCACTTT. The encoded protein is CASSHRQGDNSPLHF.

This clonotype showed up many times. The V gene is TRBV19, the J gene TRBJ2-7; D might be TRBD1 or TRBD2, each matching 6 bases. V lost 5 bases and J lost 2, with 22 bases in between. The CDR3 is made up of 17 amino acids. Germline V CDR1 and CDR2: LNHDA, SQIVND (reference sequence). This chain's CDR3 is CASSFGQLRDSPYEQYF. Here the CDR3 DNA reads TGTGCCAGTAGTTTCGGACAGCTCCGGGACTCCCCCTACGAGCAGTACTTC.

This clonotype showed up many times. The chain joins TRBV5-1 to TRBJ1-2; weak D call: TRBD1 (6 bases). The CDR3 is 13 residues long. The germline gives CDR1 SGHRS, CDR2 YFSETQ. V was cut by 0 bases and J by 6 bases, with 9 bases left in between. CDR3 in DNA: TGCGCCAGCAGCTTGGACAGGGCGAATGGCTACACCTTC. Amino acid sequence: CASSLDRANGYTF.